Given below is one T cell receptor (beta chain) in context. What antigen it recognizes has not been identified. A read error may produce the germline difference seen at one junction end. These data belong to a study of tumor and adjacent non-tumor tissue in lung cancer (dated by TCRdb to the late 2010s). As for the study more broadly: The cohort included under 15 adenocarcinoma, 2 squamous cell carcinoma and 1 small cell lung cancer patients. Among the 15 or so patients, ages ranged from about 31 to 85 years, approximately 10 were men and 5 were women, and disease was TNM stage I to III. Sequencing generated a total of 125,075,908 productive TCRbeta reads, averaging around 4.3 million reads per sample. Bulk TCRbeta repertoires were compared between lung tumor tissue and matched distant non-tumor lung tissue obtained from under 18 lung cancer patients. For each patient, one tumor sample and one normal lung sample were taken, giving thirty paired specimens that underwent TCRbeta CDR3 sequencing. Overall results and qualifications from the work: Only roughly 16 patients were in the cohort, and the authors stated that larger samples and more detailed clinical data are needed. Neither the sequencing platform nor unique molecular identifiers are mentioned in the methods. The top 100 clones accounted for a significantly larger cumulative portion of the repertoire in normal lung than in tumor tissue. Significantly higher TCR diversity (inverse Simpson) was observed in tumor tissue than in normal lung tissue (approximately 440 vs 150, P = 0.0075, Mann-Whitney U test). Peripheral blood was not sequenced, so blood TCRbeta repertoires in these lung cancer patients were not examined. Significantly higher TCR diversity was found in younger patients, and higher tumor TCR diversity was associated with shorter overall and disease-free survival.

Receptor amplification or capture employed multiplex PCR. Instrument used: Illumina HiSeq 2500. TCRbeta libraries were constructed through three rounds of nested PCR with primers (Table S4) according to protocols modified from ARM-PCR. Before sequencing, PCR products in the 200-500 bp range were cut out of the gel and cleaned up using the QIAquick gel extraction kit. From the authors' description of their analysis: Reads were cleaned with Trimmomatic, merged with FLASH into complete CDR3 sequences, and assigned to V(D)J germline segments with MiTCR. Clonal diversity was computed as the inverse Simpson's index with VDJtools. In-frame sequences without a premature stop codon were defined as productive reads. In TCRdb, the public reads were trimmed at Q25 with fastp and aligned with MiXCR, with productive beta chains retained. For every CDR3 protein sequence, its rows merge into one entry that carries the most common genes and DNA. V and J calls and clone size were set by TCRdb, not the authors. The sample includes 120,000 or so distinct CDR3 sequences, with 66% observed a single time. The ten largest account for roughly 13% of the sample.

The CDR1 and CDR2 encoded by the germline V gene (reference sequence) are DFQATT and SNEGSKA. Including cysteine and phenylalanine, the CDR3 has 15 amino acids. The sequence is cut down to CDR3 DNA, 45 bases in frame from base 1. Bulk unsorted tissue served as the source for RNA extraction, and RNA quality was assessed using a NanoDrop ND-1000 and an Agilent 2100. Donors were newly diagnosed lung cancer patients admitted for thoracic surgery in China between August and November 2014, without prior chemotherapy. Patients who had received previous radiotherapy or chemotherapy, or who had another concurrent cancer, were excluded from the study. Pieces of surgical tissue measuring about 1-2.1 cm3 were kept in RNAlater solution and held at -80 degrees C until needed.

The sequenced material came from lung tumor tissue. The rearranged segments are TRBV20-1 and TRBJ2-7; TRBD2 could be the D gene, as 5 bases match. The TCR originated in a man aged 30-40 years with non-small cell lung cancer. The base sequence is TGCATTGCTAACGGGATTGGTGGTTGTCGCTACGAGCAGTACTTC. It specifies CIANGIGGCRYEQYF.